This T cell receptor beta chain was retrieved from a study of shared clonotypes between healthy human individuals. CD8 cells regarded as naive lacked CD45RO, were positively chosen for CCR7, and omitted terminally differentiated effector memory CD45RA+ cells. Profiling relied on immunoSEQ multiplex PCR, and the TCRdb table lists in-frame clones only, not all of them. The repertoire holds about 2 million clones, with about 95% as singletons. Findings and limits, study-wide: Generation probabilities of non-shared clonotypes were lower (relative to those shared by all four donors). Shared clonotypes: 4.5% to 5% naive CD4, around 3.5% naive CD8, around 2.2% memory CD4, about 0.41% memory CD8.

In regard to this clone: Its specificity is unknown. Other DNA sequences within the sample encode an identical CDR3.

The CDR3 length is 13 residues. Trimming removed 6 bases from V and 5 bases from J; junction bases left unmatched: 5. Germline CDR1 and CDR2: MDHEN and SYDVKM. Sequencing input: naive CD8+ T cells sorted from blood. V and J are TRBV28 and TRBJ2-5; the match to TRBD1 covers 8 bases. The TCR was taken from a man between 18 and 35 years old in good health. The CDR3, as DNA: TGTGCCAGCAGCCTGACAGGGGAGGAGACCCAGTACTTC. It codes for CASSLTGEETQYF.